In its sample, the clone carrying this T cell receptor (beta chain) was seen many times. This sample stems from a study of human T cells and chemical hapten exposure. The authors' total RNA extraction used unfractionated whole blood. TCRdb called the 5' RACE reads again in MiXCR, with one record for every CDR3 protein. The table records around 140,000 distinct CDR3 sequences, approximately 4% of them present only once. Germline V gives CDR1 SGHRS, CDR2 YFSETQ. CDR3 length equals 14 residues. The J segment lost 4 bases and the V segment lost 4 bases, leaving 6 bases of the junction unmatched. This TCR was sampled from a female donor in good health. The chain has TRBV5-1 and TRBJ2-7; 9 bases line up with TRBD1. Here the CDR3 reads CASSVTGGLYEQYF. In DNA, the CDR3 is TGCGCCAGCAGCGTCACAGGGGGCTTATACGAGCAGTACTTC.